Below are 3 T cell receptor beta chains sequenced from a single sample in a study of T-cell reconstitution after alpha-beta-depleted transplantation in children. TCRbeta library construction was performed incorporating unique molecular identifiers. TCRdb reprocessed the PCR reads via MiXCR and lists one record per CDR3 protein. The table lists a few hundred thousand distinct CDR3 sequences, under 13% of them singletons. The material sequenced was PBMCs from the stem cell graft donor, taken from the stem cell graft. These receptor sequences come from a human donor who donated a stem cell graft to a child with acute lymphoblastic leukemia.

This clonotype was found a few times. The J gene is TRBJ2-1, the V gene TRBV9, with a weak D call TRBD2 (5 bases). V was pared by 4 bases and J by 12 bases, with 23 bases between. CDR1 and CDR2 (germline): SGDLS, YYNGEE. The CDR3 extends over 15 amino acids. The CDR3 protein is CASSPPDSSRLTQFF. The DNA of the CDR3 is TGTGCCAGCAGCCCCCCGGACTCCTCTCGCCTAACGCAGTTCTTC. Combining the CDR3 with reference TRBV9 and TRBJ2-1 gives the whole variable domain DSGVTQTPKHLITATGQRVTLRCSPRSGDLSVYWYQQSLDQGLQFLIQYYNGEERAKGNILERFSAQQFPDLHSELNLSSLELGDSALYFCASSPPDSSRLTQFFGPGTRLTVL.

In its sample, this clonotype was seen a few times. CDR3: CASSQEGTNTGELFF. CDR3 DNA: TGCGCCAGCAGCCAAGAGGGTACGAACACCGGGGAGCTGTTTTTT. This chain links TRBV4-1 with TRBJ2-2; no definite D call. CDR1 MGHRA and CDR2 YSYEKL come from the germline V gene. V lost 0 bases and J 0 bases, leaving 5 bases between the germline ends. This CDR3 is built from 15 residues.

This clonotype was found a few times. This chain links TRBV7-8 with TRBJ1-4; D is unresolved. The germline CDR1 and CDR2 sequences are SGHVS and FQNEAQ. V lost 3 bases, J lost 7 bases, and 12 bases lay in between. The CDR3 runs to 14 residues. The CDR3 loop reads CASSFVSSAEKLFF. DNA of the CDR3: TGTGCCAGCAGCTTCGTCAGCTCAGCTGAAAAACTGTTTTTT.